This T cell receptor beta chain was documented in a study of blood T cells in healthy people across ages. This clonotype appeared a single time. PCR was performed a second time for about 7 to 12 cycles using a sample-barcoded 5' primer and a J-beta primer mix. Each CDR3 protein is one row after TCRdb ran MiXCR on the 5' RACE reads. The repertoire consists of more than 650,000 distinct CDR3 sequences, with around 24% occurring once and the leading ten covering around 3%. This sample was also put to use in a study of T cells of mothers and their children. That paper adds: TCR recombination output is shaped by thymic selection similarly in related and unrelated pairs. Across the analysis, no persistent microchimeric T cell clones were detected.

Sequencing input: blood. This TCR derives from a boy younger than 18 in good health.

CDR3 bases: TGCAGTGCTAGTGTTAAGGACGAGCAGTACTTC. Translating gives CSASVKDEQYF. The chain joins TRBV20-1 to TRBJ2-7; no firm D call. The CDR3 runs to 11 residues. V lost 3 bases and J 5 bases, leaving 8 bases between the germline ends. CDR1 and CDR2 (germline): DFQATT, SNEGSKA (reference sequence).